These 27 T cell receptor beta chains came from one sample sequenced in a study of blood T cell repertoires in COVID-19. Generated by immunoSEQ multiplex PCR, the TCRdb table keeps only in-frame clones and is missing some. The sample shows fewer than 150,000 clones, approximately 81% of them seen only once. The sequenced sample was peripheral blood. These receptors all come from a man aged 45-60 years with acute or convalescent COVID-19.

V is TRBV3-1 (or the pseudogene TRBV3-2) and J is TRBJ1-1; maybe TRBD1 (5 bases). Germline loops: CDR1 LGHDT, CDR2 YNNKEL (reference sequence). CDR3 length equals 13 residues. V was clipped by 7 bases and J by 5 bases, with 14 bases between them. CDR3 nucleotides: TGTGCCAGCACCCTCCGGGGGGGTACTGAAGCTTTCTTT. Amino acids: CASTLRGGTEAFF.

This chain links TRBV28 with TRBJ2-2, with no clear D. This CDR3 is 11 amino acids long. Trimming removed 10 bases at V and 4 bases at J, with 7 bases between. The germline V gene encodes CDR1 MDHEN and CDR2 SYDVKM. The CDR3 region is CATSFTGELFF. CDR3 DNA: TGTGCCACCAGCTTCACCGGGGAGCTGTTTTTT.

CDR3 sequence reads: CATSSVSSYNSPLHF. CDR3 DNA sequence: TGTGCCACCAGCAGCGTTAGCTCCTATAATTCACCCCTCCACTTT. The chain recombines TRBV15 with TRBJ1-6; no clear D gene. The CDR3 runs 15 residues. Germline-derived CDR1 and CDR2 are LNHNV and YYDKDF (reference sequence). Between the trimmed V and J ends, which lost 3 bases and 0 bases, there was a span of 6 bases. The full variable domain, in which reference TRBV15 and TRBJ1-6 provide the parts outside the CDR3, is DAMVIQNPRYQVTQFGKPVTLSCSQTLNHNVMYWYQQKSSQAPKLLFHYYDKDFNNEADTPDNFQSRRPNTSFCFLDIRSPGLGDTAMYLCATSSVSSYNSPLHFGNGTRLTVT.

The J gene is TRBJ2-3, the V gene TRBV5-1; 7 bases align to TRBD1. The CDR3 covers 15 residues. Germline CDR1 reads SGHRS; CDR2 reads YFSETQ. With 4 bases clipped from V and 2 bases from J, the junction kept 7 bases outside the gene matches. CDR3 amino acids: CASSGTGTATDTQYF. The DNA for the CDR3 is TGCGCCAGCAGCGGAACCGGGACAGCCACAGATACGCAGTATTTT.

The chain combines TRBV9 with TRBJ1-2; possibly TRBD1 for D (5 bases). Germline V gene lookup returns CDR1 SGDLS and CDR2 YYNGEE. The CDR3 consists of 16 residues. The ends were cut back, 0 bases at V and 5 bases at J, with 17 bases in the middle. The chain's CDR3 is CASSVAQNQGFYGYTF. CDR3 nucleotides: TGTGCCAGCAGCGTAGCTCAGAATCAGGGATTTTATGGCTACACCTTC.

The chain recombines TRBV2 with TRBJ2-2; a weak D match, TRBD1 (5 bases). The germline V gene encodes CDR1 SNHLY and CDR2 FYNNEI. With 7 bases removed from V and 8 bases from J, the gap between germline ends came to 14 bases. The CDR3 extends over 13 amino acids. The CDR3 protein is CASKGSSSGELFF. CDR3 in DNA: TGTGCCAGCAAGGGGTCCAGTTCGGGGGAGCTGTTTTTT.

J is TRBJ1-5 and V is TRBV5-6; no definite D call. The CDR3 covers 14 residues. V gave up 4 bases and J gave up 2 bases, with 10 bases separating them. Germline loops: CDR1 SGHDT, CDR2 YYEEEE. CDR3: CASSQLRRNQPQHF. The CDR3 DNA reads as TGTGCCAGCAGCCAACTCCGCCGCAATCAGCCCCAGCATTTT.

J is TRBJ1-1 and V is TRBV7-9, with 7 bases that match TRBD1. Germline V gene lookup returns CDR1 SEHNR and CDR2 FQNEAQ (reference sequence). Trimming cost V 5 bases and J 8 bases; bases outside gene matches: 8. This CDR3 region has 13 residues. The CDR3: CASSRQTGSEAFF. As DNA, the CDR3 is TGTGCCAGCAGCAGACAGACAGGGTCGGAAGCTTTCTTT.

V usage is TRBV3-1 (or the pseudogene TRBV3-2) and J usage is TRBJ2-1, with D possibly TRBD1 on 5 matching bases. The CDR3 consists of 15 residues. Germline CDR1 reads LGHDT; CDR2 reads YNNKEL (reference sequence). Trimming stripped 1 base from V and 3 bases from J, with 10 bases between. The DNA for the CDR3 is TGTGCCAGCAGCCAAGGGACATACAACTACAATGAGCAGTTCTTC. As protein: CASSQGTYNYNEQFF.

CDR3 in DNA: TGTGCCAGCAGCCACCCTAAAAGTTATAGCAATCAGCCCCAGCATTTT. Translated, it gives CASSHPKSYSNQPQHF. The chain couples TRBV6-6 to TRBJ1-5; D not resolved. The CDR3 runs 16 residues. Trimming cost V 6 bases and J 0 bases, with 15 bases left between them. In germline, CDR1 is MNHNY, CDR2 SVGAGI (reference sequence).

Only a few counts were recorded for this clone. The V call is TRBV7-2, the J call TRBJ1-1; TRBD1 agrees at 9 bases. CDR3 size: 15 residues. Germline V CDR1 and CDR2: SGHTA, FQGNSA. V lost 4 bases, J lost 1 base, and 4 bases stayed unmatched. CDR3 region: CASSSDRGPNTEAFF. The CDR3 region has the DNA TGTGCCAGCAGCTCGGACAGGGGCCCGAACACTGAAGCTTTCTTT.

This rearrangement joins TRBV9 to TRBJ2-1, with TRBD2 identical over 14 bases. V trimming: 4 bases; J trimming: 10 bases; junction bases outside the gene matches: 10. CDR1 and CDR2 (germline): SGDLS, YYNGEE. This CDR3 is built from 16 residues. The chain's CDR3 is CASSRGLGLAGAEQFF. The CDR3 DNA follows: TGTGCCAGCAGCCGCGGGTTGGGACTAGCGGGGGCAGAGCAGTTCTTC.

This chain links TRBV19 with TRBJ1-4; TRBD1 matches at 7 bases. The CDR3 sequence is 18 residues long. The J segment lost 5 bases and the V segment lost 3 bases, leaving 15 bases of the junction unmatched. Per the germline V gene, CDR1 is LNHDA and CDR2 is SQIVND (reference sequence). The CDR3 is CASSIYAPSTGRNEKLFF. CDR3 DNA: TGTGCCAGTAGTATCTACGCCCCCTCGACAGGGAGAAATGAAAAACTGTTTTTT.

V is TRBV7-9 and J is TRBJ1-1; a weak D match, TRBD1 (6 bases). Germline V lookup: CDR1 SEHNR, CDR2 FQNEAQ (reference sequence). CDR3 length: 14 amino acids. The germline V and J ends were trimmed by 5 bases and 5 bases, with 15 bases remaining between them. The CDR3 is CASSGTGRGTEAFF. The DNA of the CDR3 is TGTGCCAGCAGCGGAACAGGGCGGGGGACTGAAGCTTTCTTT.

The J gene is TRBJ1-1, the V gene TRBV6-2 or TRBV6-3, with D possibly being TRBD1 (6 bases). V lost 6 bases and J lost 2, with 16 bases in between. CDR3 length equals 15 residues. Looked up from germline, CDR1 is MNHEY and CDR2 is SVGEGT. For the CDR3, the DNA is TGTGCCAGCAGCTCCTCGCAGGGGCCAAACACTGAAGCTTTCTTT. It is translated as CASSSSQGPNTEAFF.

This chain links TRBV10-2 with TRBJ1-5; no reliable D call. V lost 4 bases to trimming and J lost 0 bases, with 10 bases between them. The CDR3 consists of 15 residues. Per germline, CDR1 WSHSY and CDR2 SAAADI. DNA of the CDR3: TGCGCCAGCAGTGGGCGGCAGTTTAGCAATCAGCCCCAGCATTTT. Translated: CASSGRQFSNQPQHF.

The V gene is TRBV30, the J gene TRBJ2-2; D ambiguous. Looked up from germline, CDR1 is GTSNPN and CDR2 is SVGIG (reference sequence). The V end lost 1 base, the J end lost 5 bases, and 8 bases lay between the germline ends. The CDR3 loop spans 13 amino acids. CDR3 nucleotides: TGTGCCTGGAGTGCACAGCCTACCGGGGAGCTGTTTTTT. Protein product: CAWSAQPTGELFF.

This chain links TRBV9 with TRBJ2-3, with 7 nucleotides matching TRBD1. V shed 4 bases, J shed 4 bases, and the junction held 9 bases outside the gene matches. CDR1 is SGDLS, CDR2 YYNGEE, per germline. This CDR3 is built from 15 residues. CDR3: CASSSTHRGADTQYF. The CDR3 coding sequence is TGTGCCAGCAGCTCTACACACAGGGGTGCAGATACGCAGTATTTT.

This chain joins TRBV7-9 and TRBJ2-2; 8 bases map to TRBD2. CDR1 SEHNR and CDR2 FQNEAQ come from the germline V gene (reference sequence). This CDR3 is 15 amino acids long. The V and J ends lost 3 bases and 3 bases, in that order; junction bases with no gene match: 3. CDR3 DNA: TGTGCCAGCAGCTTTAGCGGGGTCCACACCGGGGAGCTGTTTTTT. Translating it yields CASSFSGVHTGELFF.

This clone has a single count. The genes are TRBV29-1 and TRBJ1-3; the D is unclear. The germline V gene has CDR1 SQVTM and CDR2 ANQGSEA. CDR3 length equals 12 residues. The V end was cut by 5 bases, the J end by 1 base, with 6 bases between. The DNA for the CDR3 is TGCAGCGTTCAGGTTTCTGGAAACACCATATATTTT. Residues: CSVQVSGNTIYF.

The CDR3, as DNA: TGCGCCAGCCGAAAAGAGGAAGGGGGATCTAAAAAACTGTTTTTT. Its translation: CASRKEEGGSKKLFF. This rearrangement joins TRBV5-1 to TRBJ1-4; D is perhaps TRBD1 (6 bases). The CDR3 is 15 amino acids. The germline V gene encodes CDR1 SGHRS and CDR2 YFSETQ. Between the trimmed V and J ends, which lost 7 bases and 9 bases, there was a span of 22 bases. The full variable domain, in which reference TRBV5-1 and TRBJ1-4 provide the parts outside the CDR3, is KAGVTQTPRYLIKTRGQQVTLSCSPISGHRSVSWYQQTPGQGLQFLFEYFSETQRNKGNFPGRFSGRQFSNSRSEMNVSTLELGDSALYLCASRKEEGGSKKLFFGSGTQLSVL.

The gene calls are TRBV4-2 and TRBJ2-6; unclear D gene. Trimming cost V 4 bases and J 0 bases, with 22 bases left between them. The CDR3 spans 20 residues. From germline, CDR1 is LGHNA and CDR2 YNFKEQ. CDR3 sequence reads: CASSRITSISDYSGANVLTF. The CDR3, as DNA: TGTGCCAGCAGCCGTATTACGAGTATCAGCGATTACTCTGGGGCCAACGTCCTGACTTTC.

The chain carries TRBV9 and TRBJ2-6; D ambiguous. Germline V gene data show CDR1 as SGDLS and CDR2 as YYNGEE. V gave up 5 bases and J gave up 0 bases, with 12 bases separating them. This CDR3 region has 16 residues. CDR3 in amino acids: CASRVSKASGANVLTF. The CDR3, as DNA: TGTGCCAGCAGGGTGTCTAAAGCCTCTGGGGCCAACGTCCTGACTTTC. The full variable domain, its missing parts supplied by reference TRBV9 and TRBJ2-6, is DSGVTQTPKHLITATGQRVTLRCSPRSGDLSVYWYQQSLDQGLQFLIQYYNGEERAKGNILERFSAQQFPDLHSELNLSSLELGDSALYFCASRVSKASGANVLTFGAGSRLTVL.

The chain employs TRBV19 and TRBJ1-5, with 9 positions matching TRBD1. The CDR3 consists of 14 residues. V was clipped by 7 bases and J by 7 bases; unmatched bases: 8. CDR1 and CDR2 (germline): LNHDA, SQIVND (reference sequence). CDR3 in amino acids: CASNPGQGRQPQHF. CDR3 DNA sequence: TGTGCCAGTAATCCGGGACAGGGTCGACAGCCCCAGCATTTT.

The genes are TRBV12-3 or TRBV12-4 and TRBJ1-2; D gene ambiguous. The CDR3 contains 11 residues. Trimming took off 3 bases at V and 6 bases at J, with 5 bases between the two ends. The CDR3 is CASSFTDGYTF. The CDR3 DNA sequence: TGTGCCAGCAGTTTCACGGATGGCTACACCTTC.

The chain couples TRBV6-6 to TRBJ2-2; TRBD1 aligns across 8 bases. The ends lost 7 bases at V and 8 bases at J; junction bases unmatched: 12. There are 15 residues in the CDR3. The germline CDR1 and CDR2 sequences are MNHNY and SVGAGI (reference sequence). The CDR3 is CASTLSGQGGGELFF. The CDR3, as DNA: TGTGCCAGCACTTTGTCAGGACAGGGAGGTGGGGAGCTGTTTTTT.

This clone has more than one count but fewer than ten. The J gene is TRBJ1-4, the V gene TRBV18; perhaps TRBD1 as D (6 bases). The CDR3 spans 15 residues. Trimming removed 6 bases from V and 1 base from J, with 12 bases in between. Germline lookup yields CDR1 KGHSH and CDR2 LQKENI. The CDR3 nucleotides are TGTGCCAGCTCCCTACGACAGGAAACTAATGAAAAACTGTTTTTT. Translation: CASSLRQETNEKLFF. Supplemented by reference TRBV18 and TRBJ1-4, the full variable domain reads NAGVMQNPRHLVRRRGQEARLRCSPMKGHSHVYWYRQLPEEGLKFMVYLQKENIIDESGMPKERFSAEFPKEGPSILRIQQVVRGDSAAYFCASSLRQETNEKLFFGSGTQLSVL.